One and the same sample provided the 25 T cell receptor beta chains below, sequenced in a study of Ad26.COV2.S vaccination and SARS-CoV-2 variants. The method was immunoSEQ multiplex PCR; TCRdb's version includes in-frame clones alone and lacks a portion of them. This sample yields about 350,000 clones, of which roughly nine tenths are seen a single time; approximately 5.9% belongs to the top ten. Treatment reported: roughly 20 received Ad26.COV2.S at low or high dose, single or two shots; several received placebo; per-sample allocation not given. Sample collection was performed on day 63 after the first vaccine or placebo injection. Material: peripheral blood, obtained in a trial of Ad26.COV2.S vaccine versus placebo. The receptors were gathered from a person aged 18-65 years who received the Ad26.COV2.S COVID-19 vaccine or a placebo.

The chain links TRBV4-2 to TRBJ2-3, with 7 bases that match TRBD2. The CDR3 covers 17 residues. Germline CDR1 reads LGHNA; CDR2 reads YNFKEQ. The junction had 8 bases not matched to a gene; V was cut back by 0 bases and J by 2 bases. The CDR3 sequence is CASSQDRPAGITDTQYF. The DNA for the CDR3 is TGTGCCAGCAGCCAAGATCGGCCAGCGGGAATCACAGATACGCAGTATTTT.

J is TRBJ1-1 and V is TRBV13; D perhaps matches TRBD1 (6 bases). The CDR3 covers 14 residues. V was shortened by 1 base and J by 4 bases, with 10 bases between the two germline ends. Per germline, CDR1 PRHDT and CDR2 FYEKMQ (reference sequence). This chain's CDR3 is CASSLAPGATEAFF. DNA of the CDR3: TGTGCCAGCAGCTTAGCGCCGGGGGCCACTGAAGCTTTCTTT.

J is TRBJ2-1 and V is TRBV6-5; D is possibly TRBD1 (6 bases). Trimming pared 5 bases from V and 8 bases from J, leaving 19 bases between. The germline V gene encodes CDR1 MNHEY and CDR2 SVGAGI. The CDR3 is made up of 15 amino acids. CDR3 DNA: TGTGCCAGCAGTCGAGCTCCCCAACAGGGCTATGAGCAGTTCTTC. Its translation: CASSRAPQQGYEQFF.

The gene calls are TRBV18 and TRBJ2-6; TRBD1 is a possible D gene (5 bases). Trimming cost V 6 bases and J 4 bases, with 10 bases left between them. This CDR3 spans 14 amino acids. Germline assignment: CDR1 KGHSH and CDR2 LQKENI. The CDR3 reads CASSPGFGANVLTF. CDR3 bases: TGTGCCAGCTCCCCAGGGTTCGGGGCCAACGTCCTGACTTTC.

Written as DNA, the CDR3 is TGTGCCAGCAGTTCCCCCGGGACAGCTAACTATGGCTACACCTTC. Protein product: CASSSPGTANYGYTF. The rearrangement joins TRBV27 to TRBJ1-2; TRBD1 agrees at 7 bases. V shed 4 bases, J shed 0 bases, and the junction held 5 bases outside the gene matches. CDR3 length: 15 amino acids. From germline, CDR1 is MNHEY and CDR2 SMNVEV (reference sequence).

The rearrangement joins TRBV30 to TRBJ1-4; no definite D call. V dropped 0 bases and J dropped 8 bases, with 10 bases sitting between them. This CDR3 is 13 amino acids long. The germline V gene has CDR1 GTSNPN and CDR2 SVGIG (reference sequence). The CDR3 protein is CAWSVGRSEKLFF. Written as DNA, the CDR3 is TGTGCCTGGAGTGTAGGACGTAGCGAAAAACTGTTTTTT.

The chain joins TRBV10-3 to TRBJ1-5, with D tentatively TRBD1 (5 bases). CDR3 length: 14 residues. V shed 5 bases and J shed 6 bases, with 14 bases lying between them. Germline loops: CDR1 ENHRY, CDR2 SYGVKD. In DNA form, the CDR3 reads TGTGCCATCAGTCCGCAGGGTGAAGGTCAGCCCCAGCATTTT. Translated: CAISPQGEGQPQHF.

This sequence joins TRBV5-1 and TRBJ2-3, with D unresolved. Germline V CDR1 and CDR2: SGHRS, YFSETQ. Trimming removed 6 bases at V and 3 bases at J, with 8 bases between. The CDR3 totals 12 residues. The CDR3: CASIGRTDTQYF. The CDR3 DNA is TGCGCCAGCATTGGCAGAACAGATACGCAGTATTTT.

The V and J genes are TRBV20-1 and TRBJ1-5; no clear D gene. The V end was cut by 3 bases, the J end by 2 bases, with 2 bases between. CDR3 size: 11 residues. Germline V gene lookup returns CDR1 DFQATT and CDR2 SNEGSKA (reference sequence). In DNA form, the CDR3 reads TGCAGTGCTAGCCGCAATCAGCCCCAGCATTTT. Translated: CSASRNQPQHF.

This clone was found once. The chain recombines TRBV9 with TRBJ1-1; TRBD1 agrees at 8 bases. CDR1 SGDLS and CDR2 YYNGEE come from the germline V gene. Germline trimming cut 2 bases from V and 3 bases from J; bases unmatched to any gene: 3. This CDR3 has 14 residues. The DNA for the CDR3 is TGTGCCAGCAGCGTTCAGACAGGGGACACTGAAGCTTTCTTT. Encoded protein: CASSVQTGDTEAFF.

The rearrangement uses TRBV6-2 or TRBV6-3 and TRBJ2-5; no firm D call. The V gene's germline CDR1 is MNHEY and CDR2 SVGEGT. Trimming left V 6 bases short and J 9 bases short, with 11 bases between. The CDR3 contains 11 residues. CDR3 DNA: TGTGCCAGCAGCCTGGCCGAGGCCCAGTACTTC. It encodes CASSLAEAQYF.

This chain links TRBV7-4 with TRBJ2-7; D might be TRBD1 (6 bases). The CDR3 consists of 14 residues. V was trimmed by 3 bases and J by 3 bases, leaving 12 bases between them. Per germline, CDR1 SGHVT and CDR2 SQSDAQ. CDR3: CASSFVQGDYEQYF. CDR3 coding DNA: TGTGCCAGCAGCTTTGTACAGGGCGACTACGAGCAGTACTTC.

This chain joins TRBV7-2 and TRBJ1-5; D possibly corresponds to TRBD1 (6 bases). V was cut by 1 base and J by 9 bases, with 16 bases left in between. The germline gives CDR1 SGHTA, CDR2 FQGNSA. The CDR3 is 15 residues long. This chain's CDR3 is CASSLGVRGGWPQHF. The CDR3 bases are TGTGCCAGCAGCTTAGGAGTCAGGGGAGGTTGGCCCCAGCATTTT.

The rearrangement joins TRBV7-3 to TRBJ1-2; TRBD1 matches 10 bases. The CDR3 contains 14 residues. The J segment lost 4 bases and the V segment lost 4 bases, leaving 3 bases of the junction unmatched. Per germline, CDR1 SGHTA and CDR2 FQGTGA. Here the CDR3 DNA reads TGTGCCAGCAGCTCCCGGGACAGGGGCTATGGCTACACCTTC. As protein: CASSSRDRGYGYTF.

The rearrangement uses TRBV7-2 and TRBJ1-2; D remains ambiguous. Trimming removed 1 base from V and 4 bases from J, with 4 bases in between. The V gene's germline CDR1 is SGHTA and CDR2 FQGNSA. This CDR3 contains 12 residues. CDR3 DNA sequence: TGTGCCAGCAGCTTAGAGACCTATGGCTACACCTTC. Translation gives CASSLETYGYTF.

This clone was counted at least ten times. This chain links TRBV3-1 (or the pseudogene TRBV3-2) with TRBJ2-2; a possible D gene is TRBD2 (6 bases). V was pared by 6 bases and J by 3 bases, with 20 bases between. The CDR3 extends over 17 amino acids. CDR1 is LGHDT and CDR2 is YNNKEL in the germline V gene (reference sequence). The CDR3 DNA sequence: TGTGCCAGCAGGTATAAAGTGGCTAGCGTAGACACCGGGGAGCTGTTTTTT. Translating it yields CASRYKVASVDTGELFF.

CDR3 nucleotides: TGCGCCAGCAGCTTGGCCGGACAGCCGGAAAATTCACCCCTCCACTTT. As protein: CASSLAGQPENSPLHF. The gene calls are TRBV5-1 and TRBJ1-6; D perhaps matches TRBD1 (6 bases). The germline V gene encodes CDR1 SGHRS and CDR2 YFSETQ. This CDR3 has 16 residues. V dropped 0 bases and J dropped 7 bases, with 14 bases sitting between them.

This rearrangement joins TRBV6-6 to TRBJ2-7, with TRBD1 matching 9 bases. Germline-derived CDR1 and CDR2 are MNHNY and SVGAGI (reference sequence). The CDR3 spans 14 residues. The V segment lost 5 bases and the J segment 3 bases; nucleotides outside the gene matches: 5. The CDR3 spells CASSPGTGYYEQYF. CDR3 DNA sequence: TGTGCCAGCAGTCCCGGGACAGGGTACTACGAGCAGTACTTC.

The V call is TRBV9, the J call TRBJ2-1; tentative D call: TRBD1 (6 bases). V was clipped by 3 bases and J by 2 bases, with 12 bases between them. Germline V gives CDR1 SGDLS, CDR2 YYNGEE. The CDR3 extends over 15 amino acids. CDR3 sequence reads: CASSAGGGTYNEQFF. CDR3 DNA: TGTGCCAGCAGCGCGGGTGGGGGCACCTACAATGAGCAGTTCTTC. Using reference TRBV9 and TRBJ2-1 for the parts outside the CDR3, the full variable domain is DSGVTQTPKHLITATGQRVTLRCSPRSGDLSVYWYQQSLDQGLQFLIQYYNGEERAKGNILERFSAQQFPDLHSELNLSSLELGDSALYFCASSAGGGTYNEQFFGPGTRLTVL.

J is TRBJ2-7 and V is TRBV4-3, with D perhaps matching TRBD1 (5 bases). CDR3 length equals 15 residues. Germline CDR1 LGHNA, CDR2 YSLEER. V was cut by 1 base and J by 0 bases, with 10 bases left in between. CDR3 residues: CASSQGDSNSYEQYF. In nucleotides, the CDR3 is TGCGCCAGCAGCCAAGGCGACAGCAACTCCTACGAGCAGTACTTC.

V and J are TRBV5-4 and TRBJ1-1; weak D call: TRBD1 (5 bases). Germline CDR1 is SGHNT and CDR2 is YYREEE (reference sequence). The CDR3 loop spans 14 amino acids. Trimming cost V 6 bases and J 3 bases, with 15 bases left between them. CDR3 sequence (DNA): TGTGCCAGCACCACAGGTGTCAAGGACACTGAAGCTTTCTTT. It encodes CASTTGVKDTEAFF.

The genes are TRBV6-6 and TRBJ1-1, with D tentatively TRBD1 (6 bases). CDR3 length: 13 residues. The V gene lost 6 bases and the J gene lost 7 bases, with 15 bases spanning the gap. The germline gives CDR1 MNHNY, CDR2 SVGAGI (reference sequence). CDR3 residues: CASSLRQEDEAFF. The CDR3, as DNA: TGTGCCAGCAGCCTTCGACAGGAAGATGAAGCTTTCTTT.

This chain links TRBV2 with TRBJ1-5; TRBD1 is a possible D gene (5 bases). The germline V gene encodes CDR1 SNHLY and CDR2 FYNNEI. The CDR3 has 13 amino acids. The ends were cut back, 7 bases at V and 7 bases at J, with 14 bases in the middle. The CDR3 nucleotides are TGTGCCAGCACCAGGGTTCTTGAGCAGCCCCAGCATTTT. As protein: CASTRVLEQPQHF.

This rearrangement joins TRBV7-2 to TRBJ2-2; D call uncertain. The germline CDR1 and CDR2 sequences are SGHTA and FQGNSA. The ends were cut back, 2 bases at V and 7 bases at J, with 14 bases in the middle. The CDR3 sequence is 15 residues long. The CDR3 reads CASSLSSIVGGELFF. For the CDR3, the DNA is TGTGCCAGCAGCTTATCGTCGATTGTTGGCGGGGAGCTGTTTTTT.

J is TRBJ1-6 and V is TRBV4-3; D not certain. In germline, CDR1 is LGHNA, CDR2 YSLEER. The CDR3 runs 15 residues. Trimming removed 0 bases from V and 7 bases from J, with 10 bases in between. CDR3 coding DNA: TGCGCCAGCAGCCAAGAGTGGGAGTTGAATTCACCCCTCCACTTT. As protein: CASSQEWELNSPLHF.